These T cell receptor beta chains were read from a single sample in a study of naive and memory T cell subsets. MiXCR was run by TCRdb on the UMI-ligation and nested PCR reads, yielding one entry per CDR3 protein. The repertoire includes under 150,000 distinct CDR3 sequences, about a fifth of them detected once, and approximately 0.63% sits in the top ten. What was sequenced was naive CD8+ T cells from blood. Receptors originate from a human donor in good health. The CDR3 runs from the conserved cysteine through the conserved F or W. The order of the fields is clone size, D gene, J gene, V gene, CDR3 DNA, CDR3 protein. The D gene is left open where the match is weak. Only some rows state a clone size, as once, few, many or a class for expanded clones.

clone_size: few
d_call: NA
j_call: TRBJ2-2
v_call: TRBV7-2
cdr3_nt: TGTGCCAGCAGCGGAACATACACCGGGGAGCTGTTTTTT
cdr3_aa: CASSGTYTGELFF

clone_size: NA
d_call: NA
j_call: TRBJ2-7
v_call: TRBV6-5
cdr3_nt: TGTGCCAGCAGTTACGATGGGGTCGAGCAGTACTTC
cdr3_aa: CASSYDGVEQYF

clone_size: NA
d_call: TRBD1
j_call: TRBJ2-5
v_call: TRBV29-1
cdr3_nt: TGCAGCGTTGAAGGGGTCTATGGGACAGAGTACCAAGAGACCCAGTACTTC
cdr3_aa: CSVEGVYGTEYQETQYF

clone_size: NA
d_call: NA
j_call: TRBJ2-7
v_call: TRBV4-1
cdr3_nt: TGCGCCAGCAGCCAAGATCAGGCAGGGTGGTACGAGCAGTACTTC
cdr3_aa: CASSQDQAGWYEQYF

clone_size: NA
d_call: TRBD2
j_call: TRBJ2-5
v_call: TRBV5-4
cdr3_nt: TGTGCCAGCAGCTGGCGGGAGGGCCACCCAGAGACCCAGTACTTC
cdr3_aa: CASSWREGHPETQYF

clone_size: few
d_call: NA
j_call: TRBJ2-5
v_call: TRBV28
cdr3_nt: TGTGCCAGCAGTTTATTCGGACTGAGGGAGACCCAGTACTTC
cdr3_aa: CASSLFGLRETQYF

clone_size: NA
d_call: NA
j_call: TRBJ2-3
v_call: TRBV20-1
cdr3_nt: TGCAGTGCTGAGGACCGTCGGCGGGCAGGGGAAGAAGATACGCAGTATTTT
cdr3_aa: CSAEDRRRAGEEDTQYF

clone_size: NA
d_call: TRBD2
j_call: TRBJ2-1
v_call: TRBV24-1
cdr3_nt: TGTGCCACCAGTGCGACGGGAGGACCGTATGAGCAGTTCTTC
cdr3_aa: CATSATGGPYEQFF

clone_size: few
d_call: TRBD2
j_call: TRBJ2-2
v_call: TRBV27
cdr3_nt: TGTGCCAGCAGTCCCACTAGCGGGAGGGCCTGGGCGGCCGGGGAGCTGTTTTTT
cdr3_aa: CASSPTSGRAWAAGELFF

clone_size: NA
d_call: TRBD2
j_call: TRBJ2-3
v_call: TRBV7-6
cdr3_nt: TGTGCCAGCAGCGAAGGGCGGGAGGAGATAGATACGCAGTATTTT
cdr3_aa: CASSEGREEIDTQYF

clone_size: NA
d_call: TRBD1
j_call: TRBJ2-7
v_call: TRBV29-1
cdr3_nt: TGCAGCGTTGGGAACCGGGACAGGGGGTACGAGCAGTACTTC
cdr3_aa: CSVGNRDRGYEQYF

clone_size: few
d_call: TRBD2
j_call: TRBJ2-1
v_call: TRBV27
cdr3_nt: TGTGCCAGCACCAGTTGGCGGGAGATGAATGAGCAGTTCTTC
cdr3_aa: CASTSWREMNEQFF

clone_size: few
d_call: NA
j_call: TRBJ1-5
v_call: TRBV6-6
cdr3_nt: TGTGCCAGCACCCAACTGTCCTCGGGGCAGCCCCAGCATTTT
cdr3_aa: CASTQLSSGQPQHF

clone_size: NA
d_call: NA
j_call: TRBJ2-7
v_call: TRBV6-1
cdr3_nt: TGTGCCAACAGCCCGGGACCAGCCTACGAGCAGTACTTC
cdr3_aa: CANSPGPAYEQYF

clone_size: few
d_call: NA
j_call: TRBJ2-3
v_call: TRBV4-1
cdr3_nt: TGCGCCAGCAGCCAGTCCTTCCGGACGGGGTCCACAGATACGCAGTATTTT
cdr3_aa: CASSQSFRTGSTDTQYF

clone_size: NA
d_call: NA
j_call: TRBJ2-1
v_call: TRBV25-1
cdr3_nt: TGTGCCAGCAGTGGATTCAGCTCCTACAATGAGCAGTTCTTC
cdr3_aa: CASSGFSSYNEQFF

clone_size: many
d_call: NA
j_call: TRBJ1-5
v_call: TRBV27
cdr3_nt: TGTGCCAGCAGTTTAGTGGTTGATCAGCCCCAGCATTTT
cdr3_aa: CASSLVVDQPQHF

clone_size: NA
d_call: TRBD2
j_call: TRBJ2-5
v_call: TRBV7-8
cdr3_nt: TGTGCCAGCAACCAACTAGCGGGGTACCAAGAGACCCAGTACTTC
cdr3_aa: CASNQLAGYQETQYF

clone_size: NA
d_call: NA
j_call: TRBJ1-2
v_call: TRBV12-3/TRBV12-4
cdr3_nt: TGTGCCAGCAGTTTTGGCAAGTTGGCTGTTAACTATGGCTACACCTTC
cdr3_aa: CASSFGKLAVNYGYTF

clone_size: few
d_call: NA
j_call: TRBJ1-5
v_call: TRBV6-2/TRBV6-3
cdr3_nt: TGTGCCAGCAGTTCCCTGGGACGGTATCAGCCCCAGCATTTT
cdr3_aa: CASSSLGRYQPQHF

clone_size: few
d_call: NA
j_call: TRBJ2-1
v_call: TRBV24-1
cdr3_nt: TGTGCCACCTCGACCTACAATGAGCAGTTCTTC
cdr3_aa: CATSTYNEQFF

clone_size: NA
d_call: NA
j_call: TRBJ2-2
v_call: TRBV5-4
cdr3_nt: TGTGCCAGCAGATTGACAGCGAACACCGGGGAGCTGTTTTTT
cdr3_aa: CASRLTANTGELFF

clone_size: few
d_call: TRBD2
j_call: TRBJ2-7
v_call: TRBV14
cdr3_nt: TGTGCCAGCAGCCAAGATTGGCCCTCGGGGGGACTCTACGAGCAGTACTTC
cdr3_aa: CASSQDWPSGGLYEQYF

clone_size: few
d_call: NA
j_call: TRBJ2-1
v_call: TRBV4-1
cdr3_nt: TGCGCCAGCAGCCAAGATGGGGGTTCCTACAATGAGCAGTTCTTC
cdr3_aa: CASSQDGGSYNEQFF

clone_size: NA
d_call: NA
j_call: TRBJ2-1
v_call: TRBV12-3/TRBV12-4
cdr3_nt: TGTGCCAGCAGTTTTAACGTGGAAGGAGGGCCCTTGTCCGGTGAGCAGTTCTTC
cdr3_aa: CASSFNVEGGPLSGEQFF

clone_size: NA
d_call: NA
j_call: TRBJ2-3
v_call: TRBV13
cdr3_nt: TGTGCCAGCAGCTCTTTCCGCCAGGTCGGGCAGTATTTT
cdr3_aa: CASSSFRQVGQYF

clone_size: NA
d_call: TRBD1
j_call: TRBJ2-1
v_call: TRBV4-1
cdr3_nt: TGCGCCAGCAGCGCACCGGGACAGGGGTATCCCTCTTACAATGAGCAGTTCTTC
cdr3_aa: CASSAPGQGYPSYNEQFF

clone_size: NA
d_call: TRBD2
j_call: TRBJ2-7
v_call: TRBV7-8
cdr3_nt: TGTGCCAGCAGCTTAGAGAATAGCGGGATCGAGCAGTACTTC
cdr3_aa: CASSLENSGIEQYF